The text below deals with one T cell receptor beta chain. Trimming removed 6 bases at V and 5 bases at J, with 17 bases between. CDR3 length: 15 residues. Germline CDR1 is MDHEN and CDR2 is SYDVKM. This entry comes from a study of blood T cell repertoires in COVID-19. Sequencing used immunoSEQ multiplex PCR; TCRdb keeps in-frame clones, though not all of them. The sample consists of around 240,000 clones, roughly four fifths of them appearing once. The sequence was obtained from a woman aged 80 or over with acute or convalescent COVID-19. The rearrangement uses TRBV28 and TRBJ1-5; D not certain. Sequences were obtained from peripheral blood. In DNA, the CDR3 is TGTGCCAGCAGCTCCGACACGCACCGCGATCAGCCCCAGCATTTT. The encoded protein is CASSSDTHRDQPQHF.